One sample yielded the 24 T cell receptor beta chains listed below, sequenced in a study of blood T cells in healthy people across ages. A sample-barcoded 5' primer and a J-beta primer mix were used in a second PCR of roughly 6 to 11 cycles. TCRdb reanalysed the 5' RACE reads using MiXCR and keeps one entry per CDR3 protein. The sample has around 1,900,000 distinct CDR3 sequences, around 42% seen once. The sample consisted of blood. All receptors derive from a human donor in good health.

V and J are TRBV29-1 and TRBJ1-2; weak D call: TRBD1 (6 bases). The CDR3 runs to 18 residues. Trimming took off 0 bases at V and 4 bases at J, with 24 bases between the two ends. Germline CDR1 reads SQVTM; CDR2 reads ANQGSEA. The CDR3 loop reads CSVEDRSRRAGAIYGYTF. CDR3 DNA: TGCAGCGTTGAAGATCGGAGCCGGAGGGCGGGGGCGATCTATGGCTACACCTTC.

This clonotype occurred a few times. The V gene is TRBV20-1, the J gene TRBJ2-1; D might be TRBD2 (7 bases). The CDR3 contains 16 residues. The germline gives CDR1 DFQATT, CDR2 SNEGSKA (reference sequence). V was pared by 3 bases and J by 2 bases, with 17 bases between. The DNA of the CDR3 is TGCAGTGCTAGGGGGGCGGGGGCCAATACCTACAATGAGCAGTTCTTC. Residues: CSARGAGANTYNEQFF.

This sequence joins TRBV7-6 and TRBJ2-3; D not certain. The V end was cut by 4 bases, the J end by 4 bases, with 15 bases between. Per the germline V gene, CDR1 is SGHVS and CDR2 is FNYEAQ. This CDR3 region has 15 residues. DNA of the CDR3: TGTGCCAGCAGCTCCCTTCCCAGAAGCCCAGATACGCAGTATTTT. The encoded protein is CASSSLPRSPDTQYF.

In its sample, this clonotype was seen a few times. The chain employs TRBV20-1 and TRBJ1-5; 7 nucleotides match TRBD1. With V trimmed by 1 base and J by 4 bases, 4 bases remained unmatched. Germline V gene sequence: CDR1 DFQATT, CDR2 SNEGSKA (reference sequence). The length of the CDR3 is 14 residues. CDR3 protein: CSARAGTANQPQHF. The CDR3 DNA follows: TGCAGTGCTAGAGCCGGGACAGCGAATCAGCCCCAGCATTTT.

In its sample, this clonotype was seen once. The chain carries TRBV4-2 and TRBJ2-2, with 7 bases aligning to TRBD1. The germline V gene encodes CDR1 LGHNA and CDR2 YNFKEQ. Trimming cost V 4 bases and J 8 bases; bases outside gene matches: 7. The CDR3 has 14 amino acids. For the CDR3, the DNA is TGTGCCAGCAGCCTTGACAGGGTTGGAGGGGAGCTGTTTTTT. This codes for CASSLDRVGGELFF.

Remarks on this clonotype: The CDR3 end shows no conserved phenylalanine or tryptophan, and so a read error is likely. CDR3 sequence (DNA): TGTGCCAGCAGTGGAGCTTACGAGCAGTACTTA. It specifies CASSGAYEQYL. The chain links TRBV25-1 to TRBJ2-7; D gene unclear. Germline CDR1 and CDR2: MGHDK and SYGVNS. The length of the CDR3 is 11 residues. Deletions cut 4 bases from V and 4 bases from J, with 5 bases between.

Of note for this clonotype: The junction does not match germline at one end; this may be a read error. V usage is TRBV7-7 and J usage is TRBJ1-1; D might be TRBD1 (6 bases). CDR1 is SSHAT and CDR2 is FNYEAQ in the germline V gene (reference sequence). This CDR3 is 18 amino acids long. The CDR3 reads CASSLELKFGRGYTEAFF. The CDR3 DNA sequence: TGTGCTAGCAGCTTAGAATTGAAGTTCGGCAGGGGCTACACTGAAGCTTTCTTT. Filled out from reference TRBV7-7 and TRBJ1-1, the complete variable domain reads GAGVSQSPRYKVTKRGQDVTLRCDPISSHATLYWYQQALGQGPEFLTYFNYEAQPDKSGLPSDRFSAERPEGSISTLTIQRTEQRDSAMYRCASSLELKFGRGYTEAFFGQGTRLTVV.

The V gene is TRBV28, the J gene TRBJ2-4; 9 bases are a match to TRBD1. The J call is in doubt because the DNA end fits TRBJ2-5 better. The V gene's germline CDR1 is MDHEN and CDR2 SYDVKM. The CDR3 totals 15 residues. CDR3 in amino acids: CASHRGTGYAETQYF. CDR3 bases: TGTGCCAGCCACCGTGGGACAGGGTATGCAGAGACCCAGTACTTC.

This clonotype turned up a few times. The chain links TRBV4-3 to TRBJ1-2; 7 nucleotides agree with TRBD1. The CDR3 covers 13 residues. Germline loops: CDR1 LGHNA, CDR2 YSLEER. After removal of 5 bases from V and 7 bases from J, the junction contained 7 bases not matched to a gene. The CDR3 nucleotides read TGCGCCAGCAGCTTACAGGGGATCGCTGGCTACACCTTC. Its translation: CASSLQGIAGYTF.

This chain joins TRBV20-1 and TRBJ1-4, with no clear D. This CDR3 region has 13 residues. Germline V gene data show CDR1 as DFQATT and CDR2 as SNEGSKA (reference sequence). V gave up 3 bases and J gave up 4 bases, with 9 bases separating them. The CDR3, as DNA: TGCAGTGCTAGGCAAAACGATAATGAAAAACTGTTTTTT. It encodes CSARQNDNEKLFF.

The sample holds a few counts of this clonotype. CDR3 nucleotides: TGTGCCACCAGCAGAGAACAGGGGGACATTTGGGCAGGCAATCAGCCCCAGCATTTT. Translation gives CATSREQGDIWAGNQPQHF. The gene calls are TRBV15 and TRBJ1-5; 8 positions agree with TRBD1. In germline, CDR1 is LNHNV, CDR2 YYDKDF (reference sequence). With V trimmed by 0 bases and J by 2 bases, 12 bases remained unmatched. CDR3 length: 19 residues.

The chain carries TRBV5-1 and TRBJ2-1; the D gene could be TRBD1 or TRBD2 (6 bases each). V shed 0 bases and J shed 7 bases, with 17 bases lying between them. This CDR3 has 16 amino acids. Germline CDR1 is SGHRS and CDR2 is YFSETQ. The CDR3 DNA sequence: TGCGCCAGCAGCTTGGCCTTAACGGGGGCGGGGAATGAGCAGTTCTTC. Protein sequence: CASSLALTGAGNEQFF.

This clonotype has just a few counts. The chain carries TRBV7-9 and TRBJ2-7; D tentatively fits TRBD1 or TRBD2 (6 bases each). V lost 4 bases to trimming and J lost 2 bases, with 15 bases between them. The germline V gene encodes CDR1 SEHNR and CDR2 FQNEAQ (reference sequence). The CDR3 consists of 15 residues. CDR3 nucleotides: TGTGCCAGCAGCTCAGTGCGGGACAAAGCCTACGAGCAGTACTTC. Its protein product is CASSSVRDKAYEQYF.

The V and J genes are TRBV12-3 or TRBV12-4 and TRBJ1-2, with D perhaps matching TRBD1 (5 bases). The V and J ends lost 2 bases and 6 bases respectively, with 16 bases between them. This CDR3 is built from 15 residues. As DNA, the CDR3 is TGTGCCAGCAGTTTATTTGCAGGGTATGGGGATGGCTACACCTTC. Its protein product is CASSLFAGYGDGYTF.

The chain recombines TRBV7-8 with TRBJ2-4; D gene unclear. Germline CDR1 reads SGHVS; CDR2 reads FQNEAQ. V was shortened by 5 bases and J by 6 bases, with 14 bases between the two germline ends. This CDR3 spans 14 amino acids. The CDR3, as DNA: TGTGCCAGCAGCACTGAAGGGTTTGTAAACATTCAGTACTTC. This codes for CASSTEGFVNIQYF.

This clonotype was counted only a few times. This sequence joins TRBV20-1 and TRBJ2-1; the D gene is possibly TRBD2 (6 bases). This CDR3 region has 14 residues. V was clipped by 6 bases and J by 8 bases, with 20 bases between them. From germline, CDR1 is DFQATT and CDR2 SNEGSKA (reference sequence). For the CDR3, the DNA is TGCAGTGCCCAAAGACTAGGGGCTCTCGATGAGCAGTTCTTC. Translating gives CSAQRLGALDEQFF.

This clonotype was counted only a few times. V usage is TRBV7-3 and J usage is TRBJ1-6, with D maybe TRBD1 (5 bases). The germline V gene encodes CDR1 SGHTA and CDR2 FQGTGA. Trimming removed 5 bases from V and 7 bases from J, with 12 bases in between. The CDR3 totals 14 residues. This chain's CDR3 is CASSGAGLNSPLHF. DNA of the CDR3: TGTGCCAGCAGCGGGGCAGGGCTAAATTCACCCCTCCACTTT.

This clonotype occurred once. This chain links TRBV7-3 with TRBJ2-1; TRBD2 matches 7 bases. CDR1 and CDR2 from the germline V gene are SGHTA and FQGTGA. Trimming removed 6 bases from V and 3 bases from J; junction bases left unmatched: 8. CDR3 size: 15 residues. DNA for the CDR3: TGTGCCAGCAGGCCCCCTGGCGGGGGCTACAATGAGCAGTTCTTC. Amino acid sequence: CASRPPGGGYNEQFF.

This clonotype has a handful of counts. The V gene is TRBV12-3 or TRBV12-4, the J gene TRBJ2-6; TRBD1 aligns across 7 bases. The length of the CDR3 is 20 residues. V shed 5 bases and J 0 bases; nucleotides not matched to a gene: 16. The CDR3 sequence is CASSPSQFGTAFSGANVLTF. Written as DNA, the CDR3 is TGTGCCAGCAGTCCATCCCAATTCGGGACAGCCTTCTCTGGGGCCAACGTCCTGACTTTC.

This clonotype was detected many times. The chain uses TRBV7-9 and TRBJ2-1; the match to TRBD2 covers 7 bases. Unmatched junction bases numbered 3, after V lost 4 bases and J lost 3 bases. The CDR3 covers 14 residues. The germline gives CDR1 SEHNR, CDR2 FQNEAQ (reference sequence). CDR3 bases: TGTGCCAGCAGCTGGGGGGGTGACTACAATGAGCAGTTCTTC. Protein: CASSWGGDYNEQFF.

This clonotype was picked up many times. V is TRBV7-2 and J is TRBJ2-4; TRBD1 matches at 8 bases. J lost 7 bases, V lost 2 bases, and 1 base had no gene match. The CDR3 contains 13 residues. Looked up from germline, CDR1 is SGHTA and CDR2 is FQGNSA. CDR3 in DNA: TGTGCCAGCAGCTTACGACAGGGGAACATTCAGTACTTC. Amino acid sequence: CASSLRQGNIQYF. The variable domain in full, completed from reference TRBV7-2 and TRBJ2-4, reads GAGVSQSPSNKVTEKGKDVELRCDPISGHTALYWYRQSLGQGLEFLIYFQGNSAPDKSGLPSDRFSAERTGGSVSTLTIQRTQQEDSAVYLCASSLRQGNIQYFGAGTRLSVL.

The J gene is TRBJ2-5, the V gene TRBV11-2; D is ambiguous. Per germline, CDR1 SGHAT and CDR2 FQNNGV. Deletions cut 4 bases from V and 1 base from J, with 13 bases between. There are 15 residues in the CDR3. CDR3 residues: CASSSEPRLQETQYF. CDR3 bases: TGTGCCAGCAGCTCAGAACCGCGGCTCCAAGAGACCCAGTACTTC.

The chain couples TRBV7-9 to TRBJ2-4, with 8 positions matching TRBD2. This CDR3 has 14 amino acids. Per germline, CDR1 SEHNR and CDR2 FQNEAQ (reference sequence). The J segment lost 9 bases and the V segment lost 5 bases, leaving 9 bases of the junction unmatched. The CDR3 sequence: CASSPQRGTTIQYF. For the CDR3, the DNA is TGTGCCAGCAGCCCTCAGCGGGGGACGACCATTCAGTACTTC. The variable domain in full, completed from reference TRBV7-9 and TRBJ2-4, reads DTGVSQNPRHKITKRGQNVTFRCDPISEHNRLYWYRQTLGQGPEFLTYFQNEAQLEKSRLLSDRFSAERPKGSFSTLEIQRTEQGDSAMYLCASSPQRGTTIQYFGAGTRLSVL.

V usage is TRBV15 and J usage is TRBJ2-7; 9 positions agree with TRBD1. V was pared by 5 bases and J by 0 bases, with 5 bases of the junction left unmatched. Per germline, CDR1 LNHNV and CDR2 YYDKDF (reference sequence). CDR3 size: 15 residues. The CDR3: CATSGGTGISYEQYF. CDR3 coding DNA: TGTGCCACCAGCGGAGGGACAGGGATCTCCTACGAGCAGTACTTC.